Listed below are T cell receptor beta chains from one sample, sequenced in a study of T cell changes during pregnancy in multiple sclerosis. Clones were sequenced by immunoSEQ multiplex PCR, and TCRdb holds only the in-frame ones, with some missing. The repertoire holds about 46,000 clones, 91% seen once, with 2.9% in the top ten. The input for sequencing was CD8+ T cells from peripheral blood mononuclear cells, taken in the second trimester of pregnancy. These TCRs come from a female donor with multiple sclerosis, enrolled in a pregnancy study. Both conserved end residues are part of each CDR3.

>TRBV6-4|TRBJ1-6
CASSVVRDGNSPLHF
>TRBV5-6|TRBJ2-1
CASGWGTGGLEQFF
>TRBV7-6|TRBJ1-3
CASSLYHRLSGNTIYF
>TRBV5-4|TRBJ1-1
CASSARTGEYLGVAEAFF
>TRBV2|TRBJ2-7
CASSEVASPSSYEQYF
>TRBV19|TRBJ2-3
CASSIAITGGLGDTQYF
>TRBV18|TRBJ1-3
CASSPSRVQGPSSGNTIYF
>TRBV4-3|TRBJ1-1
CASSASGAEAFF
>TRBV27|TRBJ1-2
CASSGTGSHYGYTF
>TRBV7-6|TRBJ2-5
CASSSASGGYQETQYF
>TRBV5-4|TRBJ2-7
CASSLGDNSYEQYF
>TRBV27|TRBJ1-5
CASRQGNQPQHF
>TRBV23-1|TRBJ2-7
CASSSTYSYEQYF
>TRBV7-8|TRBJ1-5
CASSDDSSNQPQHF
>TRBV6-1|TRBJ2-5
CASSERPSEQETQYF
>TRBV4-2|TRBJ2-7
CASSPPGQAREQYF
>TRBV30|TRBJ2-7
CAWAGTGLPYEQYF
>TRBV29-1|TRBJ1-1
CSVEGSGLNTEAFF
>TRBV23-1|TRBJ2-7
CASTRGFSYEQYF
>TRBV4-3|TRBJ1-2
CASSQERTEYGYTF
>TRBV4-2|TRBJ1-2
CASSPRTGTNYGYTF
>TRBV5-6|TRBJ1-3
CASSFGQGSGNTIYF
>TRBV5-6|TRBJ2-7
CASSGRAVSYEQYF
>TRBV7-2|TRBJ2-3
CASSLGPTDTQYF
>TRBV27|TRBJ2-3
CASSWASTDTQYF
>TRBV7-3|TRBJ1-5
CASSLTGGGNQPQHF
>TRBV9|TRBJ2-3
CASGERDPMYF
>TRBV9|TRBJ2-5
CASSRGGETQYF
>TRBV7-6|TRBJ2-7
CASSLGTGGKEQYF
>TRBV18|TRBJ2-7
CASSPPDRATYEQYF
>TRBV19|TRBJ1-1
CASSISVNTEAFF
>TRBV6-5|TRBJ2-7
CASSRPRNEQYF
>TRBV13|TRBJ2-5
CASSDRVGETQYF
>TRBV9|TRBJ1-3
CASSAGDGVRSGNTIYF
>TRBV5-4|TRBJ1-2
CASSVDTRSYGYTF
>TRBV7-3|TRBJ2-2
CASSLTGTGELFF
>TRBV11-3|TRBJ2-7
CASSSGDCTYEQYF
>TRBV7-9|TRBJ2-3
CASSPPGTSADTQYF
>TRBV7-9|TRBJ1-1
CASSSGQRNTEAFF